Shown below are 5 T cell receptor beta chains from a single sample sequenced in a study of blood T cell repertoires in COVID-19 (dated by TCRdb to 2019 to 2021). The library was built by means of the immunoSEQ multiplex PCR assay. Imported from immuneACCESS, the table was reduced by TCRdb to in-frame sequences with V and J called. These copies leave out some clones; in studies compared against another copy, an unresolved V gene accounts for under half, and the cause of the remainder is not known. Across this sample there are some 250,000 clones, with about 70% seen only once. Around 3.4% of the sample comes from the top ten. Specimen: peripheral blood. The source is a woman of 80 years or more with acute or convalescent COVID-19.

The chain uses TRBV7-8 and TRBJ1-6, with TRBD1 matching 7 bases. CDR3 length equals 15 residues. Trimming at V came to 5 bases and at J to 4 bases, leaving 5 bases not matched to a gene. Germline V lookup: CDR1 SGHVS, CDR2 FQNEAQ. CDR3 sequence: CASSLGQAYNSPLHF. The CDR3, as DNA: TGTGCCAGCAGCCTAGGACAGGCGTATAATTCACCCCTCCACTTT.

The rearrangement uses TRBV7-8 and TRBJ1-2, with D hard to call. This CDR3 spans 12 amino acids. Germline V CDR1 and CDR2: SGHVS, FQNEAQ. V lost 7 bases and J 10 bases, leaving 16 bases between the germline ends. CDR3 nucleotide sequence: TGTGCCAGCACCCCAGTCCAGTCTGCCTACACCTTC. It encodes CASTPVQSAYTF.

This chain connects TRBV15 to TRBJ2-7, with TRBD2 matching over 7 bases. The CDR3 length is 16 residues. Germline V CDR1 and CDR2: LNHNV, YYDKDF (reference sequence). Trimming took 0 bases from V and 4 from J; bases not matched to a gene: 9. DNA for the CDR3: TGTGCCACCAGCAGAGATGGTTGGGAGGGAAATTACGAGCAGTACTTC. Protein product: CATSRDGWEGNYEQYF.

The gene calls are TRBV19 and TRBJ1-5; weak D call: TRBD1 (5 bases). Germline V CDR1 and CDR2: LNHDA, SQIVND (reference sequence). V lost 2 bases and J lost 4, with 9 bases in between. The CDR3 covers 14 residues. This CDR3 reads CASSIKQANQPQHF. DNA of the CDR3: TGTGCCAGTAGTATAAAACAGGCTAATCAGCCCCAGCATTTT.

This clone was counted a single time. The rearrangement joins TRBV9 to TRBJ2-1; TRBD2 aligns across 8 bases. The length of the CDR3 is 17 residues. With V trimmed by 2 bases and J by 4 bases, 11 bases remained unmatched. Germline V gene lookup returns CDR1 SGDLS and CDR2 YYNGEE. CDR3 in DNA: TGTGCCAGCAGCGTTTGGGGCAGGAGCGGGGGTTACAATGAGCAGTTCTTC. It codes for CASSVWGRSGGYNEQFF.